This entry lists 9 T cell receptor beta chains sequenced from one sample in a study of PD-1 blockade in mismatch repair-deficient tumors. Repertoires were generated with immunoSEQ multiplex PCR, while TCRdb's copy carries only in-frame clones and drops some. This sample has around 16,000 clones, with 65% to 85% found just once. The material was PBMCs, obtained 4 weeks after starting pembrolizumab. These receptors originate from an adult with mismatch repair-deficient cancer.

The rearrangement joins TRBV5-4 to TRBJ2-5, with D maybe TRBD1 (5 bases). Germline-derived CDR1 and CDR2 are SGHNT and YYREEE (reference sequence). V was trimmed by 0 bases and J by 5 bases, leaving 11 bases between them. The CDR3 loop spans 14 amino acids. The CDR3 nucleotides read TGTGCCAGCAGCTTGGTAGGGGATGGGGAGACCCAGTACTTC. Residues: CASSLVGDGETQYF.

The rearrangement joins TRBV4-2 to TRBJ2-3; 7 bases fit TRBD2. The V gene end was trimmed by 1 base and the J gene end by 0 bases; junction bases not matched to a gene: 4. The CDR3 is 16 residues long. Germline CDR1 and CDR2: LGHNA and YNFKEQ. The CDR3 reads CASSQVSGTSTDTQYF. CDR3 DNA: TGTGCCAGCAGCCAAGTCAGCGGGACTAGCACAGATACGCAGTATTTT.

The V and J genes are TRBV27 and TRBJ2-7, with TRBD1 matching over 10 bases. The length of the CDR3 is 14 residues. CDR1 and CDR2 from the germline V gene are MNHEY and SMNVEV (reference sequence). Trimming at V came to 6 bases and at J to 1 base, leaving 3 bases not matched to a gene. In nucleotides, the CDR3 is TGTGCCAGCAGAGGGACAGGGGATTCCTACGAGCAGTACTTC. Translating it yields CASRGTGDSYEQYF.

This chain links TRBV6-5 with TRBJ2-3; 7 nucleotides line up with TRBD1. This CDR3 region has 13 residues. The J segment lost 9 bases and the V segment lost 2 bases, leaving 5 bases of the junction unmatched. Looked up from germline, CDR1 is MNHEY and CDR2 is SVGAGI. This chain's CDR3 is CASSYMTGRTQYF. In DNA, the CDR3 is TGTGCCAGCAGTTACATGACAGGGCGAACGCAGTATTTT.

This clone has just one count. The chain couples TRBV29-1 to TRBJ2-1; 11 bases agree with TRBD2. The CDR3 is 15 amino acids. Germline V gene lookup returns CDR1 SQVTM and CDR2 ANQGSEA. With 6 bases clipped from V and 5 bases from J, the junction kept 9 bases outside the gene matches. Here the CDR3 reads CSVEGTSGYNNEQFF. The CDR3 region has the DNA TGCAGCGTCGAGGGGACTAGCGGTTATAACAATGAGCAGTTCTTC.

CDR3 loop: CASTTANTGELFF. CDR3 coding DNA: TGCGCCAGCACAACAGCGAACACCGGGGAGCTGTTTTTT. The chain employs TRBV5-1 and TRBJ2-2; no firm D call. Germline CDR1 reads SGHRS; CDR2 reads YFSETQ. Trimming took 6 bases from V and 0 from J, leaving 6 bases between them. This CDR3 is 13 amino acids long.

The chain links TRBV7-9 to TRBJ1-1; TRBD1 might be the D (5 bases). Per the germline V gene, CDR1 is SEHNR and CDR2 is FQNEAQ (reference sequence). The CDR3 is 15 residues long. V was cut by 5 bases and J by 0 bases, with 13 bases left in between. Here the CDR3 DNA reads TGTGCCAGCAGCCCGAGACAGAACATGAACACTGAAGCTTTCTTT. Translated: CASSPRQNMNTEAFF.

The V call is TRBV28, the J call TRBJ2-2; 9 bases fit TRBD1. CDR1 is MDHEN, CDR2 SYDVKM, per germline. CDR3 length: 15 residues. Trimming took 5 bases from V and 3 from J; bases not matched to a gene: 4. CDR3 residues: CASSPGQGYTGELFF. DNA for the CDR3: TGTGCCAGCAGTCCGGGACAGGGCTACACCGGGGAGCTGTTTTTT.

The rearrangement uses TRBV28 and TRBJ2-7, with D possibly TRBD2 on 6 matching bases. The CDR3 runs 14 residues. V shed 3 bases and J shed 0 bases, with 9 bases lying between them. Germline CDR1 reads MDHEN; CDR2 reads SYDVKM. The CDR3 is CASSLAGPSYEQYF. DNA of the CDR3: TGTGCCAGCAGTTTGGCGGGGCCCTCCTACGAGCAGTACTTC.